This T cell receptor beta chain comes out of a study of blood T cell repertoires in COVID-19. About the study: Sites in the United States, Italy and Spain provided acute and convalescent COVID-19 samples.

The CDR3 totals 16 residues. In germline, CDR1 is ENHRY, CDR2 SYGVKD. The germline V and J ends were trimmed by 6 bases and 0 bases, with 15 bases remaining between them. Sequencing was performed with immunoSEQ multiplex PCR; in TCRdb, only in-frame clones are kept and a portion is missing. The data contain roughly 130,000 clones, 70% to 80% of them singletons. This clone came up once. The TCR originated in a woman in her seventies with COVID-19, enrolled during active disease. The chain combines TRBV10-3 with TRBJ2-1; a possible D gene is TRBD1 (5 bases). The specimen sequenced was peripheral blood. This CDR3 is CAIRADSKSSYNEQFF. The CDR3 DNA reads TGTGCCATCAGAGCTGACAGTAAAAGCTCCTACAATGAGCAGTTCTTC.